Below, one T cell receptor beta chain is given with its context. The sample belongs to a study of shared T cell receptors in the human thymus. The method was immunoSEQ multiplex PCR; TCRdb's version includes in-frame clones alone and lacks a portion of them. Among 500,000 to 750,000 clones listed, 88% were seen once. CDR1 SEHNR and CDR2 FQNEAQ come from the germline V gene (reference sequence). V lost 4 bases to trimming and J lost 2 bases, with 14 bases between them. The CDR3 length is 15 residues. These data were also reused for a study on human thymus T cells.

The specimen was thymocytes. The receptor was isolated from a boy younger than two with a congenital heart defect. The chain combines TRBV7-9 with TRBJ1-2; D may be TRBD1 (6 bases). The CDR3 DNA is TGTGCCAGCAGCTACGAGCGGCAGGGGAACTATGGCTACACCTTC. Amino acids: CASSYERQGNYGYTF.